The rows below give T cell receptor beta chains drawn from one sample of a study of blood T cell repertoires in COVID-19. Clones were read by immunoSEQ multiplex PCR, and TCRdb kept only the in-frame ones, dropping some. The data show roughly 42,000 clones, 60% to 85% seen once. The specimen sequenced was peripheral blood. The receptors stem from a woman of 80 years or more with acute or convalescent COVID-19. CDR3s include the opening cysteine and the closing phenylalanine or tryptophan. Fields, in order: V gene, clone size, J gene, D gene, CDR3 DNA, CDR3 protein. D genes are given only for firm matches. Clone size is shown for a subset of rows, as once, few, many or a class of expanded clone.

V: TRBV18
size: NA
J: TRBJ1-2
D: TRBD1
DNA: TGTGCCAGCTCACCCGACAGGGTGGTTGCTGGCTACACCTTC
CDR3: CASSPDRVVAGYTF

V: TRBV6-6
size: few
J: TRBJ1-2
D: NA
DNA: TGTGCCAGCAGCCCCGGGGGGTTGGGTGGCTACACCTTC
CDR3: CASSPGGLGGYTF

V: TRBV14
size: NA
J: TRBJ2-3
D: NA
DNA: TGTGCCAGCAGCCAAGGGTATGGCGGGACCAGCACAGATACGCAGTATTTT
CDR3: CASSQGYGGTSTDTQYF

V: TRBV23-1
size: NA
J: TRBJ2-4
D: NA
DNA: TGCGCCAGCAGCGACTCTTTAGCCAAAAACATTCAGTACTTC
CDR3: CASSDSLAKNIQYF

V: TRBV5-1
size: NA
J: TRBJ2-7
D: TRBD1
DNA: TGCGCCAGCAGCCCCACGGGACAGGGTTTCAGCGAGCAGTACTTC
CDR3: CASSPTGQGFSEQYF

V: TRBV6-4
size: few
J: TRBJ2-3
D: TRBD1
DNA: TGTGCCAGCAGTGTTGAATGGACAGGGAGCACAGATACGCAGTATTTT
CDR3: CASSVEWTGSTDTQYF

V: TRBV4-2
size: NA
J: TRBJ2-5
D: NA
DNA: TGTGCCAGCAGCCATGCCAGCGACCCAGGGGACGTGGAGACCCAGTACTTC
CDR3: CASSHASDPGDVETQYF

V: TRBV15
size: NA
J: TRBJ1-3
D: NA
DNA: TGTGCCACCAGCAGAGAAGTCTCAACTGCTGGAAACACCATATATTTT
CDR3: CATSREVSTAGNTIYF

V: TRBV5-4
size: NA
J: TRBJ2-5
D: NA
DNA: TGTGCCAGCAGCTCCAAGGACAACGAAGAGACCCAGTACTTC
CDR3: CASSSKDNEETQYF

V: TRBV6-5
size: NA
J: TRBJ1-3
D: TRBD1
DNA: TGTGCCAGCAGTCAGGGGGGCTCTGGAAACACCATATATTTT
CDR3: CASSQGGSGNTIYF

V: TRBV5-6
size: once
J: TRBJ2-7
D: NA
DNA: TGTGCCAGCAGCTTGCAGGAGGCGCAGTACTTC
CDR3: CASSLQEAQYF

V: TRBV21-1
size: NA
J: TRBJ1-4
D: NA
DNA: TGTGCCAGCAGCAATCAGACAGGGACTGAAAAACTGTTTTTT
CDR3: CASSNQTGTEKLFF

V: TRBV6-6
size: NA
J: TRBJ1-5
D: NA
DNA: TGTGCCAGCTCCTTACTCCCGGGGGGCAATCAGCCCCAGCATTTT
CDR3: CASSLLPGGNQPQHF

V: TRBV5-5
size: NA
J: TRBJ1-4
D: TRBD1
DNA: TGTGCCAGCAGCTTAGGGGGCGCCTTTACTAATGAAAAACTGTTTTTT
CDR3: CASSLGGAFTNEKLFF

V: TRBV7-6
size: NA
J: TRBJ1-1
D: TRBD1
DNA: TGTGCCAGCAGCTCCTTAGGGACAGGGGCCAGGGGAACTGAAGCTTTCTTT
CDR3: CASSSLGTGARGTEAFF

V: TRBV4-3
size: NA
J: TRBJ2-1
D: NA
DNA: TGCGCCAGCAGCCAAGTTCTGGACGCTAGCCCGCAGTTCTTC
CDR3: CASSQVLDASPQFF

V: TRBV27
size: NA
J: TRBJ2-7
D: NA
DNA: TGTGCCAGCAGTCTCGGAAGCGGTCTCTACGAGCAGTACTTC
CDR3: CASSLGSGLYEQYF

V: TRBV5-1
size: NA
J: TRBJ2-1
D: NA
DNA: TGCGCCAGCAGCTTGGCCGCCCAGAACACTGAGCAGTTCTTC
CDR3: CASSLAAQNTEQFF

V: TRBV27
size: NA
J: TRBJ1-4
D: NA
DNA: TGTGCCAGCAGGAACCGGGCCGACCGCGGGGAAAAACTGTTTTTT
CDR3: CASRNRADRGEKLFF

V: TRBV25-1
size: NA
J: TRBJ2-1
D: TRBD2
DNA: TGTGCCAGCATACTAGCGGGAGTAGTCTACAATGAGCAGTTCTTC
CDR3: CASILAGVVYNEQFF

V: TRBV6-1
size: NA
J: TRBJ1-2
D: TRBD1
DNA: TGTGCCAGCAGTGAGTTTGGGGGACAGGGCGGGTTTAGCTATGGCTACACCTTC
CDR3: CASSEFGGQGGFSYGYTF

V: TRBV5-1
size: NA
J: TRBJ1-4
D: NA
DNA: TGCGCCAGCAGCAGACAGGCAACTAATGAAAAACTGTTTTTT
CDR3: CASSRQATNEKLFF

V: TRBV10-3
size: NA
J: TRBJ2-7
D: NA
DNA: TGTGCCATCAGTGTAGCGGAGAACTACGAGCAGTACTTC
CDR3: CAISVAENYEQYF

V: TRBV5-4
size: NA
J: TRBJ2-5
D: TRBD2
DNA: TGTGCCAGCAGCTTTGAACTAGCGGAGACCCAGTACTTC
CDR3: CASSFELAETQYF

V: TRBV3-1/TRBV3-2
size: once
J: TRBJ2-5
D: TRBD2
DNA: TGTGCCAGCAGCCAAAACGGCGGGGGGACCCAGTACTTC
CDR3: CASSQNGGGTQYF

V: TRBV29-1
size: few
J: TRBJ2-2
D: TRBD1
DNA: TGCAGCGTCGCCGGGACAGGGACCGGGGAGCTGTTTTTT
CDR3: CSVAGTGTGELFF

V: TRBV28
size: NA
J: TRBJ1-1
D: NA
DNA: TGTGCCAGCAGACCAGGACAGTTGAACACTGAAGCTTTCTTT
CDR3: CASRPGQLNTEAFF

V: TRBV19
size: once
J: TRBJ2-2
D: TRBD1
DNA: TGTGCCAGTAGTCCCTCTTCCTCCGGACAGGGATACGGGGAGCTGTTTTTT
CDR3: CASSPSSSGQGYGELFF

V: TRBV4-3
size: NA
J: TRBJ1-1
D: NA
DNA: TGCGCCAGCAGCCAAACAGCGGGGGGCACTGAAGCTTTCTTT
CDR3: CASSQTAGGTEAFF

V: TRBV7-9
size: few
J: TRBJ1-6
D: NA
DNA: TGTGCCGGAGGGACGTACGATAATTCACCCCTCCACTTT
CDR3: CAGGTYDNSPLHF

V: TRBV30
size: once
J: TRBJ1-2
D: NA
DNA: TGTGCCTGGAGTGTATCAGGGAACGGCTACACCTTC
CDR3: CAWSVSGNGYTF

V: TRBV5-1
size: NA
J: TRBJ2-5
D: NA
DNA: TGCGCCAGCAGCTTGGCCGGAGAGACCCAGTACTTC
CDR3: CASSLAGETQYF

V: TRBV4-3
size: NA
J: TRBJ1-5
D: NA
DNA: TGCGCCAGCAGCTCTGGGAGGCCACCAAATCAGCCCCAGCATTTT
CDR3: CASSSGRPPNQPQHF

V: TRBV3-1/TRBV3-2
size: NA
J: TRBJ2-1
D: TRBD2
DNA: TGTGCCAGCAGCCTACTAGCGGGAGCGGATGAGCAGTTCTTC
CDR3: CASSLLAGADEQFF

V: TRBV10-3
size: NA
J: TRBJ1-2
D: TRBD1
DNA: TGTGCCATCAGTGAGCAGGGGGGAAACGCTAACTATGGCTACACCTTC
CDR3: CAISEQGGNANYGYTF

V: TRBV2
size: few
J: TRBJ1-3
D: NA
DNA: TGTGCCAGCAGTGAAGCCCGGGGGTTAGGCTCTGGAAACACCATATATTTT
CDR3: CASSEARGLGSGNTIYF

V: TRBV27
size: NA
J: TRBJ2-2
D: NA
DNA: TGTGCCAGCAGTTTTCGGGGTGGCACCGGGGAGCTGTTTTTT
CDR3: CASSFRGGTGELFF

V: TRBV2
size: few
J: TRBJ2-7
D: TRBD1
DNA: TGTGCCAGCATTGGGACAGGGGGGCTCGAGCAGTACTTC
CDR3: CASIGTGGLEQYF

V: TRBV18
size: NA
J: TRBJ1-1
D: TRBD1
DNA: TGTGCCAGCTCATCACAGGGGGCCGGAACTGAAGCTTTCTTT
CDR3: CASSSQGAGTEAFF

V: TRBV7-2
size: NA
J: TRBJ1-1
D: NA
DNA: TGTGCCAGCAGCAAAGGGGGAACCGTTTGGAACACTGAAGCTTTCTTT
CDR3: CASSKGGTVWNTEAFF

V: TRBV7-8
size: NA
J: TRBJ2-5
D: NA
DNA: TGTGCCAGCAGCTTAGAGTCAGCGAATGTACACCAAGAGACCCAGTACTTC
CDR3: CASSLESANVHQETQYF